This TCR beta chain originates from a study of blood T cell repertoires in COVID-19. Study background: From T cells, B-cell-depleted T cells, or PBMCs came the material, which was cDNA or gDNA.

CDR3 length equals 15 residues. Authors' data handling: Reference gene primer amplification gave nucleated cell count estimates. Here immunoSEQ multiplex PCR was the method, and the copy in TCRdb shows in-frame clones only, minus some. From that table come the V and J calls and clone size; the DNA was used to work out D and trimming. In the table there are roughly 450,000 clones, less than 95% of which are singletons. Those who participated ranged in age from about 18 to 89 years and resided in roughly 26 US areas. Two negative PCRs, clearance, or symptom resolution were required of recovered Cohort 3 donors.

The V and J genes are TRBV21-1 and TRBJ2-1; the table calls TRBD1, which could not be checked here. TRBV21-1 is shown as a pseudogene. The clonotype was recovered from a man aged 18 to 29 who had recovered from COVID-19. Sequences were obtained from PBMCs or T cells enriched from blood (not recorded which). CDR3 bases: TGTGCCAGCAGCAAAGGGGACAGGGGATACAATGAGCAGTTCTTC. This sequence encodes CASSKGDRGYNEQFF.